One sample yielded the 29 T cell receptor beta chains listed below, sequenced in a study of the immune and genomic landscape of osteosarcoma. Data came from immunoSEQ multiplex PCR; TCRdb stores just in-frame clones and leaves some out. Of approximately 1,500 clones in the sample, 73% were seen once. The sequenced sample consisted of metastatic tumor tissue from the lung. The receptors here all came from a woman between 25 and 40 years old with osteosarcoma.

This rearrangement joins TRBV27 to TRBJ2-6, with D unresolved. This CDR3 is 14 amino acids long. V gave up 11 bases and J gave up 3 bases, with 14 bases separating them. From germline, CDR1 is MNHEY and CDR2 SMNVEV (reference sequence). DNA of the CDR3: TGTGCCGCCCGTAGGGCCGGTGGGGCCAACGTCCTGACTTTC. This codes for CAARRAGGANVLTF.

CDR3 sequence: CASSNSRTALSGNTIYF. The CDR3 bases are TGTGCCAGCAGTAACTCACGGACCGCGCTCTCTGGAAACACCATATATTTT. This chain links TRBV28 with TRBJ1-3; no clear D gene. CDR3 length: 17 amino acids. V shed 5 bases and J shed 0 bases, with 17 bases lying between them. The germline V gene has CDR1 MDHEN and CDR2 SYDVKM.

CDR3 sequence: CASSPLEANEQFF. CDR3 sequence (DNA): TGTGCCAGCAGCCCCCTCGAGGCCAATGAGCAGTTCTTC. The chain uses TRBV7-3 and TRBJ2-1; D unresolved. The CDR3 totals 13 residues. V was clipped by 5 bases and J by 6 bases, with 11 bases between them. Germline V gives CDR1 SGHTA, CDR2 FQGTGA.

The chain couples TRBV6-5 to TRBJ2-5; maybe TRBD1 (5 bases). This CDR3 contains 15 residues. Germline-derived CDR1 and CDR2 are MNHEY and SVGAGI. Trimming took 2 bases from V and 5 from J, leaving 15 bases between them. The CDR3 protein is CASSYEEQAVETQYF. The CDR3 nucleotides read TGTGCCAGCAGTTACGAAGAACAGGCTGTGGAGACCCAGTACTTC.

This chain links TRBV9 with TRBJ1-3, with 10 nucleotides matching TRBD1. V shed 3 bases, J shed 7 bases, and the junction held 7 bases outside the gene matches. The CDR3 extends over 15 amino acids. CDR1 is SGDLS, CDR2 YYNGEE, per germline. CDR3 residues: CASSAFGQGGNTIYF. The CDR3, as DNA: TGTGCCAGCAGCGCATTTGGACAGGGGGGGAACACCATATATTTT.

The V gene is TRBV9, the J gene TRBJ1-2; a possible D gene is TRBD1 (6 bases). Germline CDR1 SGDLS, CDR2 YYNGEE. The CDR3 has 15 amino acids. The V end was cut by 7 bases, the J end by 8 bases, with 24 bases between. The CDR3 DNA reads as TGTGCCAGCGCACTAACATGGGGGGCAGAGGGAGGCTACACCTTC. Its translation: CASALTWGAEGGYTF.

The table lists this clone with a count of one. The chain combines TRBV5-1 with TRBJ2-1; D tentatively reads TRBD1 or TRBD2 (5 bases each). V was shortened by 2 bases and J by 0 bases, with 9 bases between the two germline ends. CDR1 and CDR2 (germline): SGHRS, YFSETQ. The CDR3 totals 15 residues. The CDR3 sequence: CASSLGESSYNEQFF. The CDR3 DNA follows: TGCGCCAGCAGCTTAGGGGAGAGCTCCTACAATGAGCAGTTCTTC. The full variable domain, its missing parts supplied by reference TRBV5-1 and TRBJ2-1, is KAGVTQTPRYLIKTRGQQVTLSCSPISGHRSVSWYQQTPGQGLQFLFEYFSETQRNKGNFPGRFSGRQFSNSRSEMNVSTLELGDSALYLCASSLGESSYNEQFFGPGTRLTVL.

The V and J genes are TRBV5-4 and TRBJ2-5; D may be TRBD1 (6 bases). Judging by the DNA end, TRBJ2-7 fits better; the J call may be wrong. Germline loops: CDR1 SGHNT, CDR2 YYREEE (reference sequence). This CDR3 is built from 13 residues. The DNA for the CDR3 is TGTGCCAGCAGCTTGACAGGGACCTACGAGCAGTACTTC. This gives the protein CASSLTGTYEQYF.

This clone was detected only once. The CDR3 DNA reads TGTGCCAGCAGGGGAGTACAGGCCTACGAGCAGTACTTC. Translated: CASRGVQAYEQYF. The V gene is TRBV6-1, the J gene TRBJ2-7; the D call may be TRBD1 or TRBD2 (5 bases each). The CDR3 totals 13 residues. Trimming took off 6 bases at V and 2 bases at J, with 11 bases between the two ends. The germline V gene encodes CDR1 MNHNS and CDR2 SASEGT.

The chain has TRBV29-1 and TRBJ1-2; 7 bases line up with TRBD1. The CDR3 runs to 13 residues. Germline V gene sequence: CDR1 SQVTM, CDR2 ANQGSEA. The junction had 7 bases not matched to a gene; V was cut back by 6 bases and J by 3 bases. CDR3 amino acids: CSVETGIDYGYTF. CDR3 in DNA: TGCAGCGTGGAGACAGGGATTGACTATGGCTACACCTTC.

This clone was detected a few times. The chain is built from TRBV10-3 and TRBJ1-1; a possible D gene is TRBD1 (6 bases). The CDR3 runs to 14 residues. V was cut by 6 bases and J by 1 base, with 12 bases left in between. CDR1 and CDR2 from the germline V gene are ENHRY and SYGVKD. This CDR3 is CAIRMDSSNTEAFF. As DNA, the CDR3 is TGTGCCATCAGAATGGACAGCTCGAACACTGAAGCTTTCTTT.

The chain combines TRBV5-5 with TRBJ2-1; D gene unclear. Per germline, CDR1 SGHKS and CDR2 YYEKEE (reference sequence). The CDR3 is 14 residues long. V was pared by 0 bases and J by 4 bases, with 8 bases between. CDR3 residues: CASSLADNYNEQFF. The CDR3, as DNA: TGTGCCAGCAGCTTGGCCGATAATTACAATGAGCAGTTCTTC.

The chain uses TRBV2 and TRBJ2-7; 9 bases are a match to TRBD1. The CDR3 is 14 residues long. The germline CDR1 and CDR2 sequences are SNHLY and FYNNEI. The trim removed 6 bases at V and 3 bases at J, leaving 6 bases unmatched. CDR3 sequence reads: CASSGGTGSYEQYF. CDR3 sequence (DNA): TGTGCCAGCAGCGGAGGGACAGGGAGCTACGAGCAGTACTTC.

The chain has TRBV28 and TRBJ2-7; D is possibly TRBD1 (5 bases). V lost 3 bases and J 6 bases, leaving 12 bases between the germline ends. Germline-derived CDR1 and CDR2 are MDHEN and SYDVKM. This CDR3 comprises 13 residues. Written as DNA, the CDR3 is TGTGCCAGCAGTTTCAGGTCAGGGTCCGAGCAGTACTTC. Translated: CASSFRSGSEQYF. The entire variable domain, with the rest obtained from reference TRBV28 and TRBJ2-7, is as follows: DVKVTQSSRYLVKRTGEKVFLECVQDMDHENMFWYRQDPGLGLRLIYFSYDVKMKEKGDIPEGYSVSREKKERFSLILESASTNQTSMYLCASSFRSGSEQYFGPGTRLTVT.

The genes are TRBV7-9 and TRBJ2-7; TRBD2 matches 8 bases. From germline, CDR1 is SEHNR and CDR2 FQNEAQ (reference sequence). The CDR3 is 15 amino acids. V shed 6 bases and J 3 bases; nucleotides not matched to a gene: 10. The CDR3 DNA follows: TGTGCCAGCAGTTCTACTAGCGGAGAGGACTACGAGCAGTACTTC. Protein sequence: CASSSTSGEDYEQYF.

This clone was seen a handful of times. The genes are TRBV28 and TRBJ2-7, with TRBD2 identical over 7 bases. The CDR3 length is 15 residues. Germline loops: CDR1 MDHEN, CDR2 SYDVKM. The ends lost 6 bases at V and 3 bases at J; junction bases unmatched: 11. The CDR3 coding sequence is TGTGCCAGCAGGGTCTACAGCAGCGGGGACTACGAGCAGTACTTC. It yields the protein CASRVYSSGDYEQYF.

This clone was recorded a few times. This chain connects TRBV27 to TRBJ2-7; D perhaps matches TRBD2 (5 bases). Trimming left V 4 bases short and J 7 bases short, with 20 bases between. CDR1 and CDR2 from the germline V gene are MNHEY and SMNVEV (reference sequence). There are 15 residues in the CDR3. The CDR3 sequence: CASSSLLGKPWEQYF. The CDR3 DNA reads TGTGCCAGCAGTTCACTCCTCGGGAAGCCGTGGGAGCAGTACTTC.

The rearrangement uses TRBV7-6 and TRBJ2-3, with 15 bases fitting TRBD2. J gave up 2 bases and V 6 bases, and 6 bases lay outside the gene matches. The CDR3 totals 17 residues. Germline V gene lookup returns CDR1 SGHVS and CDR2 FNYEAQ. CDR3 region: CASRGLAGGGHTDTQYF. The DNA for the CDR3 is TGTGCCAGCAGAGGACTAGCGGGGGGGGGACACACAGATACGCAGTATTTT.

The chain combines TRBV5-1 with TRBJ2-3; D unresolved. V lost 2 bases, J lost 0 bases, and 4 bases lay in between. There are 13 residues in the CDR3. CDR1 SGHRS and CDR2 YFSETQ come from the germline V gene. In nucleotides, the CDR3 is TGCGCCAGCAGCTTATCTAGCACAGATACGCAGTATTTT. Its translation is CASSLSSTDTQYF.

The chain couples TRBV23-1 to TRBJ2-7; D ambiguous. TRBV23-1 qualifies as an ORF whose function is uncertain. The CDR3 runs to 14 residues. The germline V and J ends were trimmed by 6 bases and 1 base, with 13 bases remaining between them. The CDR3 loop reads CASSQGFGSYEQYF. The CDR3, as DNA: TGCGCCAGCAGCCAAGGTTTCGGATCCTACGAGCAGTACTTC.

V and J are TRBV7-9 and TRBJ1-1, with D hard to call. Germline V gene lookup returns CDR1 SEHNR and CDR2 FQNEAQ (reference sequence). This CDR3 has 13 residues. The V end lost 4 bases, the J end lost 1 base, and 7 bases lay between the germline ends. CDR3 sequence (DNA): TGTGCCAGCAGCTCGCGGCAGAACACTGAAGCTTTCTTT. It translates to CASSSRQNTEAFF.

V is TRBV7-9 and J is TRBJ1-1; D is ambiguous. The CDR3 has 13 residues. The germline V and J ends were trimmed by 5 bases and 1 base, with 8 bases remaining between them. Germline V CDR1 and CDR2: SEHNR, FQNEAQ (reference sequence). The CDR3 is CASSNTPNTEAFF. As DNA, the CDR3 is TGTGCCAGCAGCAACACGCCGAACACTGAAGCTTTCTTT.

This clone came up a few times. V and J are TRBV11-2 and TRBJ2-7; D remains unclear. The CDR3 is 10 amino acids. Trimming stripped 3 bases from V and 7 bases from J, with 4 bases between. The germline gives CDR1 SGHAT, CDR2 FQNNGV. The CDR3 coding sequence is TGTGCCAGCAGCTTGGGTGAGCAGTACTTC. Its protein is CASSLGEQYF.

This clone has just one count. The chain recombines TRBV11-2 with TRBJ2-7; D may be TRBD1 (6 bases). The V end was cut by 1 base, the J end by 2 bases, with 9 bases between. This CDR3 has 14 amino acids. The germline CDR1 and CDR2 sequences are SGHAT and FQNNGV. The CDR3 DNA follows: TGTGCCAGCAGCTTAGCACAGGGCCCCTACGAGCAGTACTTC. Translating gives CASSLAQGPYEQYF.

This chain links TRBV30 with TRBJ2-3; D may be TRBD2 (5 bases). V was trimmed by 0 bases and J by 1 base, leaving 14 bases between them. Germline assignment: CDR1 GTSNPN and CDR2 SVGIG (reference sequence). There are 16 residues in the CDR3. In DNA form, the CDR3 reads TGTGCCTGGAGTGTGACGGGATTCTCGGGCACAGATACGCAGTATTTT. Translating gives CAWSVTGFSGTDTQYF.

Only a few counts were recorded for this clone. The rearrangement joins TRBV5-4 to TRBJ1-6, with 8 bases matching TRBD1. V gave up 4 bases and J gave up 10 bases; unmatched junction bases: 7. Germline CDR1 SGHNT, CDR2 YYREEE (reference sequence). The CDR3 consists of 14 residues. CDR3 nucleotides: TGTGCCAGCAGCGCGGACAGGGCTTGGTCACCCCTCCACTTT. It encodes CASSADRAWSPLHF.

This sequence joins TRBV5-1 and TRBJ1-1; 8 bases fit TRBD1. The CDR3 loop spans 16 amino acids. J lost 5 bases, V lost 0 bases, and 9 bases had no gene match. Germline V gene data show CDR1 as SGHRS and CDR2 as YFSETQ. CDR3 bases: TGCGCCAGCAGCTTGGCGGGACAGGAGTTTAATACTGAAGCTTTCTTT. It encodes CASSLAGQEFNTEAFF.

The chain joins TRBV15 to TRBJ2-5; the D is unclear. CDR3 length: 15 amino acids. V lost 3 bases to trimming and J lost 1 base, with 12 bases between them. Germline CDR1 reads LNHNV; CDR2 reads YYDKDF (reference sequence). The CDR3, as DNA: TGTGCCACCAGCAGGACGTCTGCGTCCCAAGAGACCCAGTACTTC. This sequence encodes CATSRTSASQETQYF.

The chain is built from TRBV4-2 and TRBJ2-7; 8 nucleotides agree with TRBD1. The CDR3 consists of 16 residues. J lost 3 bases, V lost 1 base, and 8 bases had no gene match. CDR1 is LGHNA and CDR2 is YNFKEQ in the germline V gene. The chain's CDR3 is CASSQGGQGAVYEQYF. In nucleotides, the CDR3 is TGTGCCAGCAGCCAAGGAGGACAGGGCGCTGTCTACGAGCAGTACTTC.